The 3 T cell receptor beta chains in this list originate from one sample, sequenced in a study of cytomegalovirus exposure and HLA in healthy donors. Profiling relied on immunoSEQ multiplex PCR, and the TCRdb table lists in-frame clones only, not all of them. The data contain 200,000 to 250,000 clones, 65% to 85% of them singletons. Source material: PBMCs. The receptors derive from a woman aged 25 to 39 in good health and CMV-seropositive.

The chain links TRBV2 to TRBJ2-1, with a possible D match to TRBD2 (5 bases). The ends were cut back, 7 bases at V and 8 bases at J, with 18 bases in the middle. From germline, CDR1 is SNHLY and CDR2 FYNNEI. The CDR3 covers 14 residues. The CDR3 DNA sequence: TGTGCCAGCACAAAGGAGGTGTTCGTCGATGAGCAGTTCTTC. It yields the protein CASTKEVFVDEQFF.

The CDR3 sequence is CATSRETRSEQFF. Written as DNA, the CDR3 is TGTGCCACCAGCAGAGAGACTAGAAGTGAGCAGTTCTTC. The chain uses TRBV15 and TRBJ2-1, with D tentatively TRBD2 (6 bases). The germline V and J ends were trimmed by 0 bases and 9 bases, with 9 bases remaining between them. The CDR3 runs 13 residues. Germline CDR1 and CDR2: LNHNV and YYDKDF (reference sequence).

The chain is built from TRBV5-1 and TRBJ2-1, with D tentatively TRBD1 (6 bases). The CDR3 has 15 residues. The germline CDR1 and CDR2 sequences are SGHRS and YFSETQ. The germline V and J ends were trimmed by 1 base and 7 bases, with 15 bases remaining between them. The DNA for the CDR3 is TGCGCCAGCAGCTTGTTCCAGGGGAGAAAGAATGAGCAGTTCTTC. As protein: CASSLFQGRKNEQFF.